This paragraph reports one T cell receptor (beta chain). Amplification used 60 Vbeta primers and 13 Jbeta primers. Clones were read by immunoSEQ multiplex PCR, and TCRdb kept only the in-frame ones, dropping some. The table includes almost 95,000 clones, 50% to 75% detected once. The CDR3 has 10 amino acids. Trimming removed 8 bases from V and 12 bases from J, with 14 bases in between. CDR1 is DFQATT and CDR2 is SNEGSKA in the germline V gene (reference sequence). These data come from a study of cytomegalovirus exposure and HLA in healthy donors. The chain joins TRBV20-1 to TRBJ2-1; TRBD2 might be the D (6 bases). The sample comprised PBMCs. This TCR was sampled from a man between 25 and 39 years old in good health and CMV-seronegative. The CDR3 spells CSTGDVRQFF. The CDR3 DNA reads as TGCAGTACGGGGGATGTTCGGCAGTTCTTC.